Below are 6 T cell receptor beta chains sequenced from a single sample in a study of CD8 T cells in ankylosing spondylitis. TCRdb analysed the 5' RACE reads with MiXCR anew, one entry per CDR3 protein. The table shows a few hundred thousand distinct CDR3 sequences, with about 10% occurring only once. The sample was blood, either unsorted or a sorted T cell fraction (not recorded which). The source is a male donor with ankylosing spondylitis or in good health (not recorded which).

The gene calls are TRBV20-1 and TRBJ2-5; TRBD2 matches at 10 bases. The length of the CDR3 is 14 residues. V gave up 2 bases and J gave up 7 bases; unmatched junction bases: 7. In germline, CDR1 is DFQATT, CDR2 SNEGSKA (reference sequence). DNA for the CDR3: TGCAGTGCTAGACGGGCTAGCGGGAGTGTGACCCAGTACTTC. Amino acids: CSARRASGSVTQYF.

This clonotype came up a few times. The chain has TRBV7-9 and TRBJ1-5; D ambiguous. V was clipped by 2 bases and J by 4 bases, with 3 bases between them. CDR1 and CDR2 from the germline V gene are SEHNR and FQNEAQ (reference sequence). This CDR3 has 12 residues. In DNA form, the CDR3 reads TGTGCCAGCAGCTTATTTAATCAGCCCCAGCATTTT. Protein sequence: CASSLFNQPQHF.

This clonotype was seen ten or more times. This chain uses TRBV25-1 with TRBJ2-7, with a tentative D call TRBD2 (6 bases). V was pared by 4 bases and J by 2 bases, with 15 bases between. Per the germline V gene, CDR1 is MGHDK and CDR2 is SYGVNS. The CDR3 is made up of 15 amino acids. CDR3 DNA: TGTGCCAGCAGTGCCTACGGGACTCCTACCTACGAGCAGTACTTC. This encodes CASSAYGTPTYEQYF.

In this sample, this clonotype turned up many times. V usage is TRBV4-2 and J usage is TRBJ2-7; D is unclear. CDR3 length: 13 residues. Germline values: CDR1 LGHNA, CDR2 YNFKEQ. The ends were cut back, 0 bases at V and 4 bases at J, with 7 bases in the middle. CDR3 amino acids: CASSQDGLYEQYF. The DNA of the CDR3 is TGTGCCAGCAGCCAAGATGGATTATACGAGCAGTACTTC.

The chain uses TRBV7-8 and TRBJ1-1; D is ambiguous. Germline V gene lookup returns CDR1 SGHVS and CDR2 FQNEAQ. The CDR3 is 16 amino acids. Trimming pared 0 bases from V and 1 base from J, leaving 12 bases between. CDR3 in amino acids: CASSLAPSGANTEAFF. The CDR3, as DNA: TGTGCCAGCAGCTTAGCGCCTAGCGGCGCGAACACTGAAGCTTTCTTT.

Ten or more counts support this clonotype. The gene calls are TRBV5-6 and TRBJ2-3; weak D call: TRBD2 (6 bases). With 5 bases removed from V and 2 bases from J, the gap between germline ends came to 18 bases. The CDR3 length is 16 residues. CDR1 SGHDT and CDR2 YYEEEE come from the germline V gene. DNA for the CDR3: TGTGCCAGCAGTCCGTGGCCTAGCGACCACACAGATACGCAGTATTTT. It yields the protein CASSPWPSDHTDTQYF.